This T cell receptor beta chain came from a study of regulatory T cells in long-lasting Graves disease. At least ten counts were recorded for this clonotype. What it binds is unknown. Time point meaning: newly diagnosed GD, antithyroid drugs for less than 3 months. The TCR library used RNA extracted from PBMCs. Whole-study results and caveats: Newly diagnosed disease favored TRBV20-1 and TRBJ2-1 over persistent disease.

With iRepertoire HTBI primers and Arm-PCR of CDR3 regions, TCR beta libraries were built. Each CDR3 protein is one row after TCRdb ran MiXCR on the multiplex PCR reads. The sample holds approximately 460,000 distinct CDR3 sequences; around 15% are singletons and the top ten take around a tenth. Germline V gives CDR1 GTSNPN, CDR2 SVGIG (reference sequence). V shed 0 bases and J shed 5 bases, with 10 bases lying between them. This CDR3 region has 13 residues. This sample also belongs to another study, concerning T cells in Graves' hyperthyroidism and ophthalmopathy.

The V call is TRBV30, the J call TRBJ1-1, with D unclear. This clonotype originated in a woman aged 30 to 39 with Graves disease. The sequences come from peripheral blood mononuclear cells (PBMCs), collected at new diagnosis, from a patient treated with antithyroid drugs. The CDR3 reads CAWSVQRATEAFF. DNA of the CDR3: TGTGCCTGGAGTGTACAACGGGCGACTGAAGCTTTCTTT. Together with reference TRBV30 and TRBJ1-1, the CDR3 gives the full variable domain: SQTIHQWPATLVQPVGSPLSLECTVEGTSNPNLYWYRQAAGRGLQLLFYSVGIGQISSEVPQNLSASRPQDRQFILSSKKLLLSDSGFYLCAWSVQRATEAFFGQGTRLTVV.